This T cell receptor beta chain was retrieved from a study of Ad26.COV2.S vaccination and SARS-CoV-2 variants. Study conclusions and caveats: Ad26.COV2.S recipients had broader spike-specific TCRs (P = 0.0014). Vaccine and placebo recipients had comparable breadth of non-spike TCRs.

Treatment noted: 15 to 20 received Ad26.COV2.S at low or high dose, single or two shots; 5 received placebo; per-sample allocation not given. Sampling was performed 63 days after the first vaccine or placebo injection. This Boston cohort included adults aged 18-55 years. Immunization relied on an Ad26 vector, which expressed Wuhan-strain SARS-CoV-2 spike. V was pared by 1 base and J by 2 bases, with 10 bases between. The CDR3 is 14 amino acids. In germline, CDR1 is SGHNT, CDR2 YYREEE (reference sequence). Comments on this clone: Antigen unknown.

The table came from immunoSEQ multiplex PCR; TCRdb's copy has only in-frame clones and leaves some out. The sample contains some 480,000 clones, around nine tenths of which appear only once. Specimen: peripheral blood, collected in a trial of Ad26.COV2.S vaccine versus placebo. The rearrangement joins TRBV5-4 to TRBJ2-7; maybe TRBD1 (6 bases). This sequence was found in a person aged 18-60 years who received the Ad26.COV2.S COVID-19 vaccine or a placebo. The CDR3 protein is CASSLSQGPYEQYF. The CDR3 nucleotides read TGTGCCAGCAGCTTGAGTCAGGGGCCCTACGAGCAGTACTTC.